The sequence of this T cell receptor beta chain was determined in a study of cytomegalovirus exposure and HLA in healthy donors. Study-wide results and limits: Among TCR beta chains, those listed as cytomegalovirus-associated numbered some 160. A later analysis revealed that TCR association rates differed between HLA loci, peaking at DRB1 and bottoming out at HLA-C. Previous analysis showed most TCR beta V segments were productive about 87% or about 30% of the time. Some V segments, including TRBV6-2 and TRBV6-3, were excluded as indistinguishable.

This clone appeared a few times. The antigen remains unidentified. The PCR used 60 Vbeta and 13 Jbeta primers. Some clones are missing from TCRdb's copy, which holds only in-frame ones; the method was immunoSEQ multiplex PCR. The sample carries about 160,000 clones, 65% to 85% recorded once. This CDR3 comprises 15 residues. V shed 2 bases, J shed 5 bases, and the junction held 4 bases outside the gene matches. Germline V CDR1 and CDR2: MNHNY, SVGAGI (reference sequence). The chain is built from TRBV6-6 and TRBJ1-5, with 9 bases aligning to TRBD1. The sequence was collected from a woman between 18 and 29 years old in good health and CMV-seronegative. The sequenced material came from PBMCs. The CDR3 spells CASSYRGDRDQPQHF. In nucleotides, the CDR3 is TGTGCCAGCAGTTACAGAGGGGACAGGGATCAGCCCCAGCATTTT.